The 16 T cell receptor beta chains below were found in one sample sequenced in a study of T-cell reconstitution after alpha-beta-depleted transplantation in children. It was with unique molecular identifiers that the TCRbeta library was prepared. Using its own MiXCR run on the PCR reads, TCRdb lists one record per CDR3 protein. The table shows about 980,000 distinct CDR3 sequences, with around 30% occurring only once. The sequenced sample was PBMCs, mostly from graft donor cells, obtained 360 days after TCRalphabeta/CD19-depleted stem cell transplant. The receptors stem from a boy less than two years old who had a stem cell transplant for SCID, so the T cells may come from the graft donor.

The J gene is TRBJ2-3, the V gene TRBV7-3, with D hard to call. V was clipped by 4 bases and J by 1 base, with 12 bases between them. Germline V gene lookup returns CDR1 SGHTA and CDR2 FQGTGA. The CDR3 contains 15 residues. The CDR3 DNA reads TGTGCCAGCAGCTATCTGGGCCTACGCACAGATACGCAGTATTTT. This gives the protein CASSYLGLRTDTQYF.

The chain uses TRBV5-6 and TRBJ2-1; no clear D gene. Germline values: CDR1 SGHDT, CDR2 YYEEEE. V dropped 1 base and J dropped 6 bases, with 20 bases sitting between them. The CDR3 extends over 17 amino acids. DNA for the CDR3: TGTGCCAGCAGCTTGTTTTCCAGGTTTTTATCGTCCAATGAGCAGTTCTTC. It translates to CASSLFSRFLSSNEQFF.

The table lists this clonotype with a few counts. This chain uses TRBV5-1 with TRBJ2-1, with D unclear. CDR1 and CDR2 (germline): SGHRS, YFSETQ. V lost 0 bases and J 0 bases, leaving 10 bases between the germline ends. The CDR3 length is 16 residues. CDR3 region: CASSLATVSSYNEQFF. The CDR3 coding sequence is TGCGCCAGCAGCTTGGCAACAGTGAGCTCCTACAATGAGCAGTTCTTC.

This chain uses TRBV12-3 or TRBV12-4 with TRBJ2-3, with a possible D match to TRBD1 (5 bases). Trimming removed 4 bases at V and 0 bases at J, with 23 bases between. The CDR3 covers 19 residues. The CDR3 is CASSSATPKWGSSTDTQYF. The CDR3 bases are TGTGCCAGCAGTTCGGCCACGCCTAAATGGGGCTCTAGCACAGATACGCAGTATTTT.

This rearrangement joins TRBV29-1 to TRBJ2-6; D remains ambiguous. The V gene's germline CDR1 is SQVTM and CDR2 ANQGSEA. This CDR3 is built from 16 residues. V was trimmed by 4 bases and J by 2 bases, leaving 15 bases between them. CDR3 in DNA: TGCAGCGTTGTCTCGCGTCAGCTGGCTGGGGCCAACGTCCTGACTTTC. Translating it yields CSVVSRQLAGANVLTF.

This chain connects TRBV20-1 to TRBJ2-1; D may be TRBD1 (6 bases). There are 14 residues in the CDR3. V was pared by 3 bases and J by 8 bases, with 17 bases between. Germline V CDR1 and CDR2: DFQATT, SNEGSKA (reference sequence). As DNA, the CDR3 is TGCAGTGCTAGTCTGGGGGCCCGAGTCTATGAGCAGTTCTTC. Its protein is CSASLGARVYEQFF.

This clonotype was found a few times. J is TRBJ2-3 and V is TRBV20-1, with 10 bases fitting TRBD2. The junction had 19 bases not matched to a gene; V was cut back by 0 bases and J by 4 bases. Germline values: CDR1 DFQATT, CDR2 SNEGSKA (reference sequence). The CDR3 length is 20 residues. This CDR3 reads CSARDIGLAGEGVKADTQYF. Written as DNA, the CDR3 is TGCAGTGCTAGAGATATCGGCCTAGCGGGGGAGGGGGTCAAGGCAGATACGCAGTATTTT.

The rearrangement joins TRBV6-5 to TRBJ2-1; D might be TRBD1 or TRBD2, each matching 7 bases. The CDR3 contains 12 residues. V dropped 7 bases and J dropped 9 bases, with 13 bases sitting between them. The germline V gene encodes CDR1 MNHEY and CDR2 SVGAGI. CDR3 nucleotides: TGTGCCAGCAAGGGAGGGGGCATTGAGCAGTTCTTC. Translated, it gives CASKGGGIEQFF.

The chain links TRBV12-3 or TRBV12-4 to TRBJ1-2; 12 positions match TRBD1. The CDR3 is 13 amino acids. The trim removed 8 bases at V and 7 bases at J, leaving 5 bases unmatched. CDR3 residues: CASGGQGARGYTF. The CDR3 bases are TGTGCCAGCGGGGGACAGGGGGCGCGTGGCTACACCTTC.

The chain couples TRBV20-1 to TRBJ2-6; D is possibly TRBD2 (7 bases). This CDR3 has 16 amino acids. In germline, CDR1 is DFQATT, CDR2 SNEGSKA (reference sequence). Trimming took off 6 bases at V and 0 bases at J, with 15 bases between the two ends. CDR3 in amino acids: CSAPWGGHSGANVLTF. The CDR3 nucleotides are TGCAGTGCCCCGTGGGGGGGGCACTCTGGGGCCAACGTCCTGACTTTC.

This sequence joins TRBV19 and TRBJ2-1, with TRBD1 identical over 10 bases. The J segment lost 7 bases and the V segment lost 5 bases, leaving 5 bases of the junction unmatched. This CDR3 spans 14 amino acids. Germline loops: CDR1 LNHDA, CDR2 SQIVND (reference sequence). DNA for the CDR3: TGTGCCAGTAGTGCAGGACAGGGGGGGAATGAGCAGTTCTTC. This translates into CASSAGQGGNEQFF.

The chain combines TRBV12-3 or TRBV12-4 with TRBJ2-3, with D tentatively TRBD2 (6 bases). CDR3 length equals 13 residues. The V end lost 8 bases, the J end lost 2 bases, and 11 bases lay between the germline ends. CDR3 nucleotides: TGTGCCAGCGGAGGGGAGAACACAGATACGCAGTATTTT. It codes for CASGGENTDTQYF.

This clonotype was detected only a few times. The V gene is TRBV7-8, the J gene TRBJ1-1; D gene uncertain. CDR1 is SGHVS and CDR2 is FQNEAQ in the germline V gene. The CDR3 sequence is 15 residues long. The V gene lost 2 bases and the J gene lost 2 bases, with 12 bases spanning the gap. The CDR3 spells CASSLSPVANTEAFF. The CDR3 DNA reads TGTGCCAGCAGCTTATCTCCGGTCGCCAACACTGAAGCTTTCTTT. Supplemented by reference TRBV7-8 and TRBJ1-1, the full variable domain reads GAGVSQSPRYKVAKRGQDVALRCDPISGHVSLFWYQQALGQGPEFLTYFQNEAQLDKSGLPSDRFFAERPEGSVSTLKIQRTQQEDSAVYLCASSLSPVANTEAFFGQGTRLTVV.

This clonotype came up a few times. The J gene is TRBJ2-2, the V gene TRBV4-1, with D possibly TRBD2 on 5 matching bases. CDR1 and CDR2 (germline): MGHRA, YSYEKL. CDR3 length: 14 residues. V gave up 5 bases and J gave up 3 bases, with 10 bases separating them. CDR3 nucleotide sequence: TGCGCCAGCAGCACCCGGACTGACACCGGGGAGCTGTTTTTT. Its translation is CASSTRTDTGELFF.

The chain uses TRBV27 and TRBJ2-1; 10 nucleotides match TRBD2. The CDR3 covers 15 residues. The J segment lost 5 bases and the V segment lost 3 bases, leaving 4 bases of the junction unmatched. Germline CDR1 reads MNHEY; CDR2 reads SMNVEV (reference sequence). CDR3 sequence (DNA): TGTGCCAGCAGTTTTCTAGCGGGGGAACACAATGAGCAGTTCTTC. Its protein product is CASSFLAGEHNEQFF.

The chain uses TRBV2 and TRBJ1-2; D gene ambiguous. The CDR3 length is 12 residues. CDR1 is SNHLY, CDR2 FYNNEI, per germline. The V gene lost 8 bases and the J gene lost 4 bases, with 11 bases spanning the gap. The CDR3 DNA follows: TGTGCCAGCGTAACGTCGGTCTATGGCTACACCTTC. Encoded protein: CASVTSVYGYTF.